The 18 T cell receptor beta chains in this list originate from one sample, sequenced in a study of blood T cell repertoires in COVID-19. The table came from immunoSEQ multiplex PCR; TCRdb's copy has only in-frame clones and leaves some out. The data contain 60,000 to 90,000 clones, approximately 80% of them singletons. Material for sequencing was peripheral blood. These receptors all come from a man in his fifties or sixties with active or convalescent COVID-19.

The CDR3 is CASSWTGGRGYTF. CDR3 sequence (DNA): TGCGCCAGCAGCTGGACAGGGGGTAGGGGCTACACCTTC. J is TRBJ1-2 and V is TRBV5-1; TRBD1 aligns across 10 bases. This CDR3 has 13 residues. V lost 3 bases, J lost 8 bases, and 4 bases stayed unmatched. Germline V gene sequence: CDR1 SGHRS, CDR2 YFSETQ.

This chain joins TRBV6-6 and TRBJ1-1, with 12 positions matching TRBD1. The germline V gene encodes CDR1 MNHNY and CDR2 SVGAGI (reference sequence). The CDR3 has 12 amino acids. Trimming took 11 bases from V and 6 from J; bases not matched to a gene: 4. The CDR3 DNA reads TGTGCCGCCCGGGACAGGGGGCCTGAAGCTTTCTTT. As protein: CAARDRGPEAFF.

The chain combines TRBV3-1 (or the pseudogene TRBV3-2) with TRBJ2-5; 9 bases are a match to TRBD1. Germline assignment: CDR1 LGHDT and CDR2 YNNKEL (reference sequence). The length of the CDR3 is 16 residues. With V trimmed by 1 base and J by 5 bases, 8 bases remained unmatched. CDR3 nucleotides: TGTGCCAGCAGCCAAGTGACAGGGGGAATGGAGGAGACCCAGTACTTC. It is translated as CASSQVTGGMEETQYF.

This sequence joins TRBV18 and TRBJ1-2; weak D call: TRBD1 (6 bases). Germline CDR1 KGHSH, CDR2 LQKENI. The CDR3 has 13 amino acids. V gave up 2 bases and J gave up 7 bases, with 11 bases separating them. This CDR3 reads CASSPEAGAGYTF. Here the CDR3 DNA reads TGTGCCAGCTCACCAGAGGCAGGGGCTGGCTACACCTTC.

The chain uses TRBV4-1 and TRBJ1-1; D is ambiguous. CDR3 length: 17 residues. V was cut by 1 base and J by 3 bases, with 18 bases left in between. The germline CDR1 and CDR2 sequences are MGHRA and YSYEKL. CDR3 sequence reads: CASSQGVFGIRDTEAFF. The CDR3 nucleotides read TGCGCCAGCAGCCAAGGAGTGTTTGGAATACGGGACACTGAAGCTTTCTTT.

This clone occurred once. V and J are TRBV7-9 and TRBJ1-2; a possible D gene is TRBD1 (5 bases). The V gene's germline CDR1 is SEHNR and CDR2 FQNEAQ (reference sequence). The CDR3 loop spans 16 amino acids. With 5 bases removed from V and 8 bases from J, the gap between germline ends came to 24 bases. The CDR3 bases are TGTGCCAGCAGCCAAAACGCTCAGGCGGGGCTAGGAGGCTACACCTTC. Its translation: CASSQNAQAGLGGYTF.

This clone appeared once. The rearrangement joins TRBV3-1 (or the pseudogene TRBV3-2) to TRBJ1-1; D may be TRBD1 (5 bases). Trimming pared 3 bases from V and 8 bases from J, leaving 13 bases between. Germline values: CDR1 LGHDT, CDR2 YNNKEL (reference sequence). The CDR3 runs to 13 residues. CDR3 in amino acids: CASSHLARGEAFF. Written as DNA, the CDR3 is TGTGCCAGCAGCCACCTCGCAAGGGGCGAAGCTTTCTTT.

The gene calls are TRBV7-2 and TRBJ2-1; 10 nucleotides align to TRBD2. The CDR3 is made up of 16 amino acids. Germline trimming cut 7 bases from V and 1 base from J; bases unmatched to any gene: 7. CDR1 and CDR2 from the germline V gene are SGHTA and FQGNSA. Written as DNA, the CDR3 is TGTGCCAGCACCGTTAGCGGGGGGCAATCCTACAATGAGCAGTTCTTC. Protein product: CASTVSGGQSYNEQFF.

The gene calls are TRBV5-1 and TRBJ2-7; 8 bases map to TRBD1. V gave up 0 bases and J gave up 5 bases; unmatched junction bases: 4. Germline CDR1 reads SGHRS; CDR2 reads YFSETQ. CDR3 length: 14 residues. The CDR3 bases are TGCGCCAGCAGCTTGGGACAGGGGAGAGACGAGCAGTACTTC. Amino acid sequence: CASSLGQGRDEQYF.

V is TRBV29-1 and J is TRBJ2-5; D is possibly TRBD1 (5 bases). There are 13 residues in the CDR3. V lost 7 bases, J lost 5 bases, and 17 bases lay in between. Germline V lookup: CDR1 SQVTM, CDR2 ANQGSEA. Here the CDR3 DNA reads TGCAGCGCCGGCGAGCCGTCAGGGGAGACCCAGTACTTC. It codes for CSAGEPSGETQYF.

This clone was picked up one time. The V and J genes are TRBV3-1 (or the pseudogene TRBV3-2) and TRBJ2-1, with TRBD2 matching over 13 bases. Germline V lookup: CDR1 LGHDT, CDR2 YNNKEL (reference sequence). The CDR3 runs 17 residues. V dropped 1 base and J dropped 4; count of bases not matched to a gene: 4. Here the CDR3 DNA reads TGTGCCAGCAGCCAAGGAACTAGCGGGGGGGCGTACAATGAGCAGTTCTTC. Translating it yields CASSQGTSGGAYNEQFF.

The chain uses TRBV18 and TRBJ2-1, with 12 bases matching TRBD2. From germline, CDR1 is KGHSH and CDR2 LQKENI. This CDR3 spans 14 amino acids. The junction had 3 bases not matched to a gene; V was cut back by 5 bases and J by 7 bases. The CDR3 sequence is CASSLGLAGNEQFF. CDR3 bases: TGTGCCAGCTCATTAGGACTAGCGGGGAATGAGCAGTTCTTC.

This chain uses TRBV7-8 with TRBJ2-7, with a possible D match to TRBD1 (5 bases). This CDR3 has 14 residues. Deletions cut 5 bases from V and 0 bases from J, with 11 bases between. Germline assignment: CDR1 SGHVS and CDR2 FQNEAQ. As DNA, the CDR3 is TGTGCCAGCAGCCCTAGACAGCTCTCCTACGAGCAGTACTTC. Its protein is CASSPRQLSYEQYF. Combining the CDR3 with reference TRBV7-8 and TRBJ2-7 gives the whole variable domain GAGVSQSPRYKVAKRGQDVALRCDPISGHVSLFWYQQALGQGPEFLTYFQNEAQLDKSGLPSDRFFAERPEGSVSTLKIQRTQQEDSAVYLCASSPRQLSYEQYFGPGTRLTVT.

The chain carries TRBV19 and TRBJ1-2, with a weak D call TRBD1 (5 bases). The germline V and J ends were trimmed by 7 bases and 0 bases, with 12 bases remaining between them. Germline loops: CDR1 LNHDA, CDR2 SQIVND (reference sequence). The CDR3 runs to 14 residues. The CDR3 region has the DNA TGTGCCAGTACCGACAGTCCCGCTAACTATGGCTACACCTTC. Protein sequence: CASTDSPANYGYTF.

This clone is a singleton in its sample. V usage is TRBV27 and J usage is TRBJ2-5; 8 positions agree with TRBD2. Germline assignment: CDR1 MNHEY and CDR2 SMNVEV (reference sequence). CDR3 length equals 15 residues. J lost 3 bases, V lost 8 bases, and 11 bases had no gene match. CDR3 loop: CASSSAGAGEETQYF. The CDR3 region has the DNA TGTGCCAGCTCTTCAGCGGGGGCCGGGGAAGAGACCCAGTACTTC.

This rearrangement joins TRBV5-4 to TRBJ2-5, with D tentatively TRBD1 (6 bases). V dropped 3 bases and J dropped 4 bases, with 13 bases sitting between them. Germline CDR1 SGHNT, CDR2 YYREEE (reference sequence). The CDR3 consists of 14 residues. CDR3 region: CASSSDRVGETQYF. For the CDR3, the DNA is TGTGCCAGCAGCTCGGACAGAGTTGGAGAGACCCAGTACTTC.

This clone occurred a few times. The chain carries TRBV4-3 and TRBJ2-5; D gene uncertain. This CDR3 region has 13 residues. Trimming took 1 base from V and 1 from J, leaving 4 bases between them. From germline, CDR1 is LGHNA and CDR2 YSLEER. This CDR3 is CASSQAFQETQYF. The CDR3 DNA follows: TGCGCCAGCAGCCAAGCCTTCCAAGAGACCCAGTACTTC.

The chain has TRBV7-2 and TRBJ2-3; D unclear. Trimming pared 5 bases from V and 2 bases from J, leaving 8 bases between. This CDR3 spans 13 amino acids. CDR1 is SGHTA, CDR2 FQGNSA, per germline. The CDR3 DNA sequence: TGTGCCAGCAGCCCTCCACTCACAGATACGCAGTATTTT. The encoded protein is CASSPPLTDTQYF.